The 26 T cell receptor beta chains reported below all come from one sample, sequenced in a study of blood T cell repertoires in COVID-19. Here immunoSEQ multiplex PCR was the method, and the copy in TCRdb shows in-frame clones only, minus some. The sample holds about 220,000 clones, around 83% seen once. Material for sequencing was peripheral blood. These receptors originate from a woman aged 50 to 60 with acute or convalescent COVID-19.

The chain employs TRBV28 and TRBJ2-3; D may be TRBD2 (6 bases). Per germline, CDR1 MDHEN and CDR2 SYDVKM. The CDR3 covers 16 residues. V dropped 4 bases and J dropped 2 bases, with 16 bases sitting between them. DNA of the CDR3: TGTGCCAGCAGTTCCCCCGGGTCGCGGGACACAGATACGCAGTATTTT. Its translation is CASSSPGSRDTDTQYF.

V gene TRBV30 combines with J gene TRBJ2-1; TRBD2 matches at 9 bases. The CDR3 is 17 amino acids. V shed 5 bases and J 7 bases; nucleotides not matched to a gene: 18. The V gene's germline CDR1 is GTSNPN and CDR2 SVGIG (reference sequence). Here the CDR3 DNA reads TGTGCCTGGCGAGACGAACAGGGACTAGCTTTGGGGAATGAGCAGTTCTTC. Its protein product is CAWRDEQGLALGNEQFF.

The rearrangement joins TRBV7-8 to TRBJ2-3, with 7 bases identical to TRBD1. The CDR3 is 12 amino acids. J gave up 4 bases and V 5 bases, and 0 bases lay outside the gene matches. CDR1 SGHVS and CDR2 FQNEAQ come from the germline V gene. The CDR3 DNA is TGTGCCAGCAGCGACAGGGCAGATACGCAGTATTTT. The encoded protein is CASSDRADTQYF.

This clone was observed once. The chain carries TRBV7-2 and TRBJ2-2, with 7 bases aligning to TRBD1. The CDR3 is made up of 17 amino acids. Germline values: CDR1 SGHTA, CDR2 FQGNSA. Trimming cost V 5 bases and J 0 bases; bases outside gene matches: 9. The CDR3 region is CASSPRGQAANTGELFF. The CDR3 DNA reads TGTGCCAGCAGCCCAAGGGGGCAGGCGGCGAACACCGGGGAGCTGTTTTTT.

This clone has a single count. V is TRBV7-9 and J is TRBJ2-1, with D possibly matching TRBD1 (5 bases). This CDR3 spans 15 amino acids. V was clipped by 5 bases and J by 8 bases, with 19 bases between them. The germline gives CDR1 SEHNR, CDR2 FQNEAQ (reference sequence). CDR3: CASSRSPGRADEQFF. Written as DNA, the CDR3 is TGTGCCAGCAGCCGTTCGCCCGGCAGGGCCGATGAGCAGTTCTTC.

V usage is TRBV7-9 and J usage is TRBJ1-6; D unresolved. The length of the CDR3 is 15 residues. Germline lookup yields CDR1 SEHNR and CDR2 FQNEAQ (reference sequence). Deletions cut 5 bases from V and 7 bases from J, with 15 bases between. CDR3 loop: CASSPTAGGNSPLHF. CDR3 sequence (DNA): TGTGCCAGCAGCCCTACCGCAGGAGGGAATTCACCCCTCCACTTT.

The chain is built from TRBV5-5 and TRBJ2-5, with a weak D call TRBD2 (7 bases). Germline V gene data show CDR1 as SGHKS and CDR2 as YYEKEE (reference sequence). V was pared by 4 bases and J by 3 bases, with 19 bases between. This CDR3 comprises 16 residues. This CDR3 reads CASSGDLGAGEETQYF. CDR3 nucleotide sequence: TGTGCCAGCAGCGGAGATTTGGGGGCGGGGGAAGAGACCCAGTACTTC. The full variable domain, rest sourced from reference TRBV5-5 and TRBJ2-5, is DAGVTQSPTHLIKTRGQQVTLRCSPISGHKSVSWYQQVLGQGPQFIFQYYEKEERGRGNFPDRFSARQFPNYSSELNVNALLLGDSALYLCASSGDLGAGEETQYFGPGTRLLVL.

This clone was seen a few times. This chain joins TRBV6-1 and TRBJ2-7, with D unclear. V dropped 1 base and J dropped 0 bases, with 10 bases sitting between them. CDR1 MNHNS and CDR2 SASEGT come from the germline V gene. The CDR3 has 15 residues. The CDR3 sequence: CASSEGISLSYEQYF. The CDR3 coding sequence is TGTGCCAGCAGTGAAGGTATCTCACTCTCCTACGAGCAGTACTTC.

The rearrangement joins TRBV28 to TRBJ1-2; the D is unclear. Germline V gene sequence: CDR1 MDHEN, CDR2 SYDVKM. This CDR3 is built from 14 residues. The germline V and J ends were trimmed by 5 bases and 4 bases, with 14 bases remaining between them. CDR3 sequence (DNA): TGTGCCAGCAGTCTAGGGCCGGGAATCTATGGCTACACCTTC. It specifies CASSLGPGIYGYTF.

This sequence joins TRBV9 and TRBJ2-1; TRBD1 matches at 9 bases. The CDR3 has 15 amino acids. Trimming cost V 3 bases and J 3 bases; bases outside gene matches: 4. Per germline, CDR1 SGDLS and CDR2 YYNGEE. CDR3 amino acids: CASSATGGIYNEQFF. The CDR3 region has the DNA TGTGCCAGCAGCGCGACAGGGGGGATCTACAATGAGCAGTTCTTC. The entire variable domain, with the rest obtained from reference TRBV9 and TRBJ2-1, is as follows: DSGVTQTPKHLITATGQRVTLRCSPRSGDLSVYWYQQSLDQGLQFLIQYYNGEERAKGNILERFSAQQFPDLHSELNLSSLELGDSALYFCASSATGGIYNEQFFGPGTRLTVL.

The chain combines TRBV6-5 with TRBJ1-4; a weak D match, TRBD1 (6 bases). V gave up 7 bases and J gave up 0 bases, with 12 bases separating them. CDR3 length: 15 amino acids. Germline CDR1 is MNHEY and CDR2 is SVGAGI. CDR3: CASIPNRATNEKLFF. The DNA for the CDR3 is TGTGCCAGCATTCCAAACAGGGCAACTAATGAAAAACTGTTTTTT.

The rearrangement joins TRBV7-9 to TRBJ2-1; 8 positions agree with TRBD1. Germline CDR1 reads SEHNR; CDR2 reads FQNEAQ (reference sequence). The junction had 7 bases not matched to a gene; V was cut back by 1 base and J by 5 bases. The CDR3 has 16 residues. The CDR3 sequence: CASSLGAGGLNNEQFF. The DNA for the CDR3 is TGTGCCAGCAGCTTAGGAGCAGGGGGCCTTAACAATGAGCAGTTCTTC.

The chain couples TRBV5-1 to TRBJ2-1, with 11 bases fitting TRBD1. CDR1 is SGHRS and CDR2 is YFSETQ in the germline V gene. The junction had 10 bases not matched to a gene; V was cut back by 7 bases and J by 7 bases. The CDR3 is 15 amino acids. CDR3 residues: CASGVGTGGWNEQFF. Written as DNA, the CDR3 is TGCGCCAGCGGAGTCGGGACAGGGGGTTGGAATGAGCAGTTCTTC.

The chain is built from TRBV4-2 and TRBJ1-5, with a possible D match to TRBD1 (5 bases). CDR1 and CDR2 from the germline V gene are LGHNA and YNFKEQ. This CDR3 is built from 15 residues. Trimming stripped 1 base from V and 5 bases from J, with 12 bases between. The chain's CDR3 is CASSQVAGTDQPQHF. CDR3 nucleotide sequence: TGTGCCAGCAGCCAAGTCGCGGGGACCGATCAGCCCCAGCATTTT.

The chain employs TRBV2 and TRBJ2-7; 10 nucleotides align to TRBD1. The V gene's germline CDR1 is SNHLY and CDR2 FYNNEI. V lost 6 bases, J lost 3 bases, and 8 bases stayed unmatched. This CDR3 has 15 amino acids. The CDR3 reads CASRGQGGDYYEQYF. Written as DNA, the CDR3 is TGTGCCAGCAGAGGACAGGGGGGCGACTACTACGAGCAGTACTTC. The entire variable domain, with the rest obtained from reference TRBV2 and TRBJ2-7, is as follows: EPEVTQTPSHQVTQMGQEVILRCVPISNHLYFYWYRQILGQKVEFLVSFYNNEISEKSEIFDDQFSVERPDGSNFTLKIRSTKLEDSAMYFCASRGQGGDYYEQYFGPGTRLTVT.

This clone has only one observation. The CDR3: CASSLGTASYEQYF. CDR3 in DNA: TGTGCCAGCTCACTCGGGACAGCCTCCTACGAGCAGTACTTC. The chain carries TRBV18 and TRBJ2-7; 7 nucleotides line up with TRBD1. The CDR3 length is 14 residues. The germline CDR1 and CDR2 sequences are KGHSH and LQKENI. The ends lost 4 bases at V and 0 bases at J; junction bases unmatched: 3.

This chain connects TRBV11-3 to TRBJ1-1, with D maybe TRBD1 (5 bases). CDR1 and CDR2 from the germline V gene are SGHNT and YENEEA. The CDR3 extends over 13 amino acids. Trimming shortened V by 5 bases and J by 5 bases, and 12 bases separated the two germline ends. Here the CDR3 DNA reads TGTGCCAGCAGCCAAGGGGTGGGGACTGAAGCTTTCTTT. Protein: CASSQGVGTEAFF. Variable domain in full (rest from reference TRBV11-3 and TRBJ1-1): EAGVVQSPRYKIIEKKQPVAFWCNPISGHNTLYWYLQNLGQGPELLIRYENEEAVDDSQLPKDRFSAERLKGVDSTLKIQPAELGDSAVYLCASSQGVGTEAFFGQGTRLTVV.

The chain uses TRBV6-4 and TRBJ2-3; 7 bases map to TRBD2. This CDR3 region has 14 residues. The germline V gene encodes CDR1 MRHNA and CDR2 SNTAGT. The trim removed 6 bases at V and 2 bases at J, leaving 5 bases unmatched. The CDR3, as DNA: TGTGCCAGCAGCGGGACTAAAGCCACAGATACGCAGTATTTT. Translated: CASSGTKATDTQYF.

The chain carries TRBV7-2 and TRBJ2-6; D gene ambiguous. V shed 5 bases and J shed 2 bases, with 7 bases lying between them. The CDR3 spans 14 residues. CDR1 is SGHTA and CDR2 is FQGNSA in the germline V gene. The CDR3 region has the DNA TGTGCCAGCAGCCCCGTCCCTGGGGCCAACGTCCTGACTTTC. It translates to CASSPVPGANVLTF.

This clone has only one observation. The chain joins TRBV6-4 to TRBJ2-1; 10 bases line up with TRBD2. Germline V lookup: CDR1 MRHNA, CDR2 SNTAGT. The trim removed 6 bases at V and 8 bases at J, leaving 10 bases unmatched. CDR3 length: 15 residues. The CDR3 DNA is TGTGCCAGCAGCGAGCGGGAGGGCTGGCAATATGAGCAGTTCTTC. Translated: CASSEREGWQYEQFF.

V and J are TRBV5-1 and TRBJ1-2; 9 bases fit TRBD1. The CDR3 covers 14 residues. Germline trimming cut 4 bases from V and 2 bases from J; bases unmatched to any gene: 3. Germline loops: CDR1 SGHRS, CDR2 YFSETQ. The CDR3 region has the DNA TGCGCCAGCAGCCGAGGACAGGGGAACTATGGCTACACCTTC. Translation gives CASSRGQGNYGYTF.

This chain links TRBV15 with TRBJ1-5, with D possibly being TRBD1 (5 bases). Trimming pared 2 bases from V and 6 bases from J, leaving 11 bases between. CDR1 LNHNV and CDR2 YYDKDF come from the germline V gene (reference sequence). This CDR3 has 14 amino acids. In DNA, the CDR3 is TGTGCCACCAGCAGACAGGGCGGCGGTCAGCCCCAGCATTTT. As protein: CATSRQGGGQPQHF.

The chain uses TRBV9 and TRBJ2-5; TRBD1 aligns across 11 bases. The V gene end was trimmed by 3 bases and the J gene end by 5 bases; junction bases not matched to a gene: 12. Germline-derived CDR1 and CDR2 are SGDLS and YYNGEE. This CDR3 region has 17 residues. CDR3 sequence: CASSAQGGQGVRETQYF. CDR3 coding DNA: TGTGCCAGCAGCGCCCAAGGGGGACAGGGGGTAAGGGAGACCCAGTACTTC.

The chain recombines TRBV15 with TRBJ2-3, with D unresolved. V lost 5 bases to trimming and J lost 1 base, with 16 bases between them. The CDR3 runs 16 residues. Germline lookup yields CDR1 LNHNV and CDR2 YYDKDF (reference sequence). The CDR3 region has the DNA TGTGCCACCAGCCTGAACCGAGGATACGGCACAGATACGCAGTATTTT. This translates into CATSLNRGYGTDTQYF.

The chain recombines TRBV27 with TRBJ2-1, with 7 nucleotides matching TRBD2. This CDR3 has 13 residues. The germline gives CDR1 MNHEY, CDR2 SMNVEV (reference sequence). V gave up 3 bases and J gave up 9 bases; unmatched junction bases: 5. CDR3 protein: CASSFGASGEQFF. The CDR3 DNA reads TGTGCCAGCAGTTTTGGGGCTAGCGGTGAGCAGTTCTTC.

The chain uses TRBV2 and TRBJ1-2, with 9 nucleotides matching TRBD1. J was trimmed by 0 bases and V by 5 bases; bases with no gene match: 4. The CDR3 runs to 15 residues. Germline lookup yields CDR1 SNHLY and CDR2 FYNNEI. The CDR3 DNA is TGTGCCAGCAGTCCCCGGGACAGGGCTAACTATGGCTACACCTTC. It codes for CASSPRDRANYGYTF.